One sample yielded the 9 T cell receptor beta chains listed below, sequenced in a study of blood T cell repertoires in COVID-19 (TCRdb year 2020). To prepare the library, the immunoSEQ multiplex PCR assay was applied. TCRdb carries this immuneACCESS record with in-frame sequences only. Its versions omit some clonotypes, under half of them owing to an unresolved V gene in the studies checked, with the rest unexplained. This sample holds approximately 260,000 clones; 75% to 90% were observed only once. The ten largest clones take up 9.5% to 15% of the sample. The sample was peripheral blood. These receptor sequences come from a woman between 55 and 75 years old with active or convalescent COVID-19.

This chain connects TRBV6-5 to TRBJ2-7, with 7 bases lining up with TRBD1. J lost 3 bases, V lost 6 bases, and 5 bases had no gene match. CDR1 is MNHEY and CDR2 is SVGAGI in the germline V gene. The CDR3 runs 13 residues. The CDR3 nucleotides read TGTGCCAGCAGGGAGGCAGGGGGCTACGAGCAGTACTTC. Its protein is CASREAGGYEQYF.

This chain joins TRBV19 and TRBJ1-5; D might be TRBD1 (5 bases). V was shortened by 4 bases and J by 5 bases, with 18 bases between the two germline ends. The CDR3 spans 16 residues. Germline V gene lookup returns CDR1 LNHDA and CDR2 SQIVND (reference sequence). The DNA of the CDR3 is TGTGCCAGTAGTAGGAACCTGGCAGGGCGAGATCAGCCCCAGCATTTT. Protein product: CASSRNLAGRDQPQHF.

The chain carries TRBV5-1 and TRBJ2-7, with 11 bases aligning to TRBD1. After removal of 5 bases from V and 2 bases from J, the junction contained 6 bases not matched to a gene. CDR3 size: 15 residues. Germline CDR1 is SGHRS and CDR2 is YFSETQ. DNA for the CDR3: TGCGCCAGCAGTAGAGGACAGGGGGCACCCTACGAGCAGTACTTC. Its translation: CASSRGQGAPYEQYF.

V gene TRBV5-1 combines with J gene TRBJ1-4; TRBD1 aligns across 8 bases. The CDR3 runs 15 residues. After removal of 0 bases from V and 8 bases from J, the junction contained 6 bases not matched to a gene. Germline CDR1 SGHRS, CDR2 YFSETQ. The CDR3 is CASSLGQGIGEKLFF. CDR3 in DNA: TGCGCCAGCAGCTTGGGACAGGGGATAGGAGAAAAACTGTTTTTT.

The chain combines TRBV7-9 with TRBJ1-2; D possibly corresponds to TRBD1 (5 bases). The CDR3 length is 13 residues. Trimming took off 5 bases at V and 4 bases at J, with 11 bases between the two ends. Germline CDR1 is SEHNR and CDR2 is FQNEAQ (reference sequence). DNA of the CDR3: TGTGCCAGCAGCCCGACAGTTCTCTATGGCTACACCTTC. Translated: CASSPTVLYGYTF.

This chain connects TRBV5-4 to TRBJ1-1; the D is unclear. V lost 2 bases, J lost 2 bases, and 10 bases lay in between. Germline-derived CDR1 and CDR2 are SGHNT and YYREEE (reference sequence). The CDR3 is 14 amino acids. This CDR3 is CASSLGQTNTEAFF. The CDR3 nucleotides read TGTGCCAGCAGCTTAGGCCAGACTAACACTGAAGCTTTCTTT.

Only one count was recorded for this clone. Here the CDR3 DNA reads TGTGCCAGCGGAGGGGACTATGGCTACACCTTC. Its protein is CASGGDYGYTF. J is TRBJ1-2 and V is TRBV3-1 (or the pseudogene TRBV3-2), with D possibly TRBD1 on 5 matching bases. V lost 8 bases and J lost 3, with 7 bases in between. CDR1 is LGHDT, CDR2 YNNKEL, per germline (reference sequence). The CDR3 has 11 residues.

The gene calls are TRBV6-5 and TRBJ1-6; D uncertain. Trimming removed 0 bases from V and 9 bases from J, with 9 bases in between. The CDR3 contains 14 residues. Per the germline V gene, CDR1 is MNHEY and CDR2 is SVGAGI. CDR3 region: CASSYSVRGSPLHF. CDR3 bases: TGTGCCAGCAGTTACTCTGTTCGAGGTTCACCCCTCCACTTT.

The DNA for the CDR3 is TGTGCCAGCAGCCAAGAGGGCCGGGAGCAGTACTTC. Its translation: CASSQEGREQYF. The V and J genes are TRBV3-1 (or the pseudogene TRBV3-2) and TRBJ2-7, with D unclear. The V gene's germline CDR1 is LGHDT and CDR2 YNNKEL (reference sequence). The CDR3 spans 12 residues. Deletions cut 0 bases from V and 7 bases from J, with 7 bases between.